The rows below give T cell receptor beta chains drawn from one sample of a study of blood T cells in healthy people across ages. One entry per CDR3 protein, called by TCRdb with MiXCR from the 5' RACE reads. Here the sample spans about 1.6 million distinct CDR3 sequences, around 35% being singletons. The sample consisted of blood. The source is a woman aged 30 to 39 in good health. The CDR3 runs from the conserved cysteine through the conserved F or W. D genes are given only for firm matches. Clone size is given for some rows only: seen once, a few or many times, or a class if the clone is expanded.

NA | TRBJ2-1 | TRBD2 | TRBV4-1 | TGCGCCAGCAGCCCGGGGGGACCCGGGACTAGCGGCTACTACAATGAGCAGTTCTTC | CASSPGGPGTSGYYNEQFF
few | TRBJ2-7 | NA | TRBV13 | TGTGCCAGCAGCACCAGGGTTGGGGACGAGCAGTACTTC | CASSTRVGDEQYF
few | TRBJ2-3 | NA | TRBV7-9 | TGTGCCAGCAGCTCCAGAGGGTTGGCGCAGTATTTT | CASSSRGLAQYF
NA | TRBJ2-5 | NA | TRBV20-1 | TGCAGTGCAAACCAAGGGCTTGGGGAGACCCAGTACTTC | CSANQGLGETQYF
NA | TRBJ1-2 | TRBD1 | TRBV20-1 | TGCAGTGCTAGAGGAGACCCGACAGGGTATCGGGGCTACACCTTC | CSARGDPTGYRGYTF
few | TRBJ2-7 | NA | TRBV4-1 | TGCGCCAGCAGCCAAGGTCGCAGTCCCTACGAGCAGTACTTC | CASSQGRSPYEQYF
NA | TRBJ2-1 | TRBD2 | TRBV7-8 | TGTGCCAGCAGCTTAGCTCCACCCAGGACTAGCGGGAGTGAGCAGTTCTTC | CASSLAPPRTSGSEQFF
NA | TRBJ2-2 | NA | TRBV9 | TGTGCCAGCAGCGCCGGGACTCCATCGACCGGGGAGCTGTTTTTT | CASSAGTPSTGELFF
NA | TRBJ1-1 | NA | TRBV14 | TGTGCCAGCAGCCAAGGGTTTGACAGGAACACTGAAGCTTTCTTT | CASSQGFDRNTEAFF
NA | TRBJ1-4 | NA | TRBV9 | TGTGCCAGCAGCGGTCACAGGGACGAAAAACTGTTTTTT | CASSGHRDEKLFF
NA | TRBJ2-7 | NA | TRBV5-1 | TGCGCCAGCAGCCTGCCGAGGTTGAGCTCCTACGAGCAGTACTTC | CASSLPRLSSYEQYF
NA | TRBJ1-1 | NA | TRBV9 | TGTGCCAGCAGCGTAGCTCCGGCGACTGAAGCTTTCTTT | CASSVAPATEAFF
NA | TRBJ1-4 | NA | TRBV3-1 | TGTGCCAGCAGCCATGGCTATAGCGGGGAAAAACTGTTTTTT | CASSHGYSGEKLFF
NA | TRBJ2-2 | TRBD2 | TRBV9 | TGTGCCAGCAGCGTAGACCAGGGAGGGGAGACCGGGGAGCTGTTTTTT | CASSVDQGGETGELFF
NA | TRBJ1-1 | NA | TRBV6-2/TRBV6-3 | TGTGCCAGCAGCCAGGGATTTATGAACACTGAAGCTTTCTTT | CASSQGFMNTEAFF
NA | TRBJ2-1 | TRBD2 | TRBV3-1 | TGTGCCAGCAGCCTAACCGGACTAGCGGGGTCGGATGAGCAGTTCTTC | CASSLTGLAGSDEQFF
NA | TRBJ2-7 | NA | TRBV28 | TGTGCCAGCACCCAGGCCGACCGCTCCTACGAGCAGTACTTC | CASTQADRSYEQYF
NA | TRBJ2-7 | NA | TRBV20-1 | TGCAGTGCTCCCTTTTGGGGGACCTACGAGCAGTACTTC | CSAPFWGTYEQYF
NA | TRBJ2-7 | TRBD2 | TRBV6-2/TRBV6-3 | TGTGCCAGCAGTTACCCGTCTAGCGGGGTTTCCTACGAGCAGTACTTC | CASSYPSSGVSYEQYF
many | TRBJ2-7 | NA | TRBV5-6 | TGTGCCAGCAGCCTCGGGGGTTTCTACGAGCAGTACTTC | CASSLGGFYEQYF
few | TRBJ2-3 | TRBD2 | TRBV28 | TGTGCCAGCAGAAGAGAAAGCGGGAGCCCCGATACGCAGTATTTT | CASRRESGSPDTQYF
few | TRBJ2-5 | NA | TRBV6-2/TRBV6-3 | TGTGCCAGCAGTCCCCTGGGTGGGGGGGCTCGGGAGACCCAGTACTTC | CASSPLGGGARETQYF
NA | TRBJ2-3 | NA | TRBV6-1 | TGTGCCAGCAGTGTCCTTAGAGTACCAGATACGCAGTATTTT | CASSVLRVPDTQYF
many | TRBJ2-7 | TRBD1 | TRBV29-1 | TGCAGCGTTGGTGACAGGGGGCTAGCCTACGAGCAGTACTTC | CSVGDRGLAYEQYF
once | TRBJ1-1 | NA | TRBV18 | TGTGCCAGCTCTCCTATCAGGGGTACTAACACTGAAGCTTTCTTT | CASSPIRGTNTEAFF
few | TRBJ2-3 | NA | TRBV5-1 | TGCGCCAGCAGCTTGGGGTCTGTTCGGGATACGCTGTATTTT | CASSLGSVRDTLYF